The 21 T cell receptor beta chains in this list originate from one sample, sequenced in a study of blood T cells in healthy people across ages (dated by TCRdb to the mid-2010s). Libraries were constructed by 5' RACE. Sequencing was carried out with an Illumina HiSeq 2500. The second PCR ran for about 6 to 11 cycles and used a J-beta primer mix along with a sample-barcoded 5' primer. The public reads were reanalyzed by TCRdb: fastp trimming at Q25, MiXCR alignment, in-frame beta chains only. CDR3 protein duplicates are merged, each entry listing the most common genes and DNA. The sample yields about 1.6 million distinct CDR3 sequences; about 35% were counted once. Over 9% of the sample lies in the top ten. Sequenced: blood. The receptors were sampled from a woman aged 25-40 years in good health.

This clonotype appeared a few times. The chain recombines TRBV6-6 with TRBJ1-2; 7 bases match TRBD1. Germline trimming cut 2 bases from V and 5 bases from J; bases unmatched to any gene: 2. This CDR3 spans 13 amino acids. Germline values: CDR1 MNHNY, CDR2 SVGAGI (reference sequence). The CDR3 bases are TGTGCCAGCAGTTACGGACAGGAATATGGCTACACCTTC. Its protein product is CASSYGQEYGYTF.

This clonotype was counted a few times. DNA of the CDR3: TGTGCCAGCTCACCACCTGGCGTGGGAGAGACCCAGTACTTC. Amino acids: CASSPPGVGETQYF. V is TRBV18 and J is TRBJ2-5; the D is unclear. Trimming pared 0 bases from V and 4 bases from J, leaving 9 bases between. Germline values: CDR1 KGHSH, CDR2 LQKENI. The CDR3 has 14 residues. Full variable domain (outside the CDR3, taken from reference TRBV18 and TRBJ2-5): NAGVMQNPRHLVRRRGQEARLRCSPMKGHSHVYWYRQLPEEGLKFMVYLQKENIIDESGMPKERFSAEFPKEGPSILRIQQVVRGDSAAYFCASSPPGVGETQYFGPGTRLLVL.

The chain employs TRBV20-1 and TRBJ1-1; 9 bases align to TRBD1. The CDR3 sequence is 15 residues long. Germline CDR1 reads DFQATT; CDR2 reads SNEGSKA (reference sequence). V was clipped by 6 bases and J by 3 bases; unmatched bases: 11. As DNA, the CDR3 is TGCAGTGCCCCGGGGTGGGGACAGGGCGACACTGAAGCTTTCTTT. The encoded protein is CSAPGWGQGDTEAFF.

This clonotype was seen only a few times. The chain recombines TRBV28 with TRBJ2-1; 8 bases align to TRBD2. V was clipped by 6 bases and J by 8 bases; unmatched bases: 15. There are 16 residues in the CDR3. Germline lookup yields CDR1 MDHEN and CDR2 SYDVKM. The CDR3: CASRPPRAGVRHEQFF. DNA of the CDR3: TGTGCCAGCAGGCCCCCCCGAGCGGGAGTCCGCCATGAGCAGTTCTTC. Drawing the rest from reference TRBV28 and TRBJ2-1, the complete variable domain is DVKVTQSSRYLVKRTGEKVFLECVQDMDHENMFWYRQDPGLGLRLIYFSYDVKMKEKGDIPEGYSVSREKKERFSLILESASTNQTSMYLCASRPPRAGVRHEQFFGPGTRLTVL.

This clonotype was seen only a few times. The chain carries TRBV12-3 or TRBV12-4 and TRBJ2-7; 7 nucleotides match TRBD1. J was trimmed by 6 bases and V by 1 base; bases with no gene match: 3. The CDR3 has 13 residues. Here the CDR3 reads CASSLGRQGEQYF. In DNA, the CDR3 is TGTGCCAGCAGTTTAGGGAGACAGGGCGAGCAGTACTTC.

The rearrangement joins TRBV5-1 to TRBJ2-7; D might be TRBD1 (5 bases). V shed 3 bases and J shed 2 bases, with 18 bases lying between them. In germline, CDR1 is SGHRS, CDR2 YFSETQ. The CDR3 is made up of 16 amino acids. The CDR3 nucleotides are TGCGCCAGCAGCTCCGGCCCGACTCAGGGCCCCTACGAGCAGTACTTC. It codes for CASSSGPTQGPYEQYF.

V usage is TRBV7-2 and J usage is TRBJ1-5; D is unclear. V lost 3 bases and J 5 bases, leaving 8 bases between the germline ends. This CDR3 has 13 amino acids. Per the germline V gene, CDR1 is SGHTA and CDR2 is FQGNSA. The DNA for the CDR3 is TGTGCCAGCAGCTTTAGTATGGATCAGCCCCAGCATTTT. Protein: CASSFSMDQPQHF.

J is TRBJ1-2 and V is TRBV21-1. TRBV21-1 is marked as a pseudogene. This CDR3 has 15 amino acids. The CDR3 region has the DNA TGTGCCAGCAGCCAGTGGGTATTGGGGGAGGATGGCTACACCTTC. Its translation: CASSQWVLGEDGYTF.

Many counts were recorded for this clonotype. The chain joins TRBV12-3 or TRBV12-4 to TRBJ2-3, with TRBD1 matching over 9 bases. With 3 bases clipped from V and 14 bases from J, the junction kept 3 bases outside the gene matches. The length of the CDR3 is 11 residues. The CDR3 reads CASSFGTGRYF. The CDR3 DNA reads as TGTGCCAGCAGTTTTGGGACAGGGCGGTATTTT.

This clonotype has only one observation. The CDR3 loop is CSARSTSGRASENEQFF. The CDR3 DNA follows: TGCAGTGCTAGATCGACTAGCGGGAGGGCTTCGGAAAACGAGCAGTTCTTC. The chain is built from TRBV20-1 and TRBJ2-1, with TRBD2 identical over 14 bases. V lost 2 bases, J lost 10 bases, and 13 bases stayed unmatched. The length of the CDR3 is 17 residues. CDR1 is DFQATT, CDR2 SNEGSKA, per germline (reference sequence).

The chain uses TRBV20-1 and TRBJ2-5; TRBD2 aligns across 12 bases. This CDR3 comprises 14 residues. Germline CDR1 reads DFQATT; CDR2 reads SNEGSKA (reference sequence). Unmatched junction bases numbered 7, after V lost 6 bases and J lost 5 bases. The CDR3 loop reads CSAQLAGGAETQYF. The CDR3 coding sequence is TGCAGTGCGCAACTAGCGGGAGGCGCTGAGACCCAGTACTTC.

This clonotype was picked up one time. The V call is TRBV7-3, the J call TRBJ2-7, with a possible D match to TRBD1 (5 bases). Judging by the DNA end, TRBJ2-4 fits better; the J call may be wrong. CDR3 length equals 13 residues. Germline V lookup: CDR1 SGHTA, CDR2 FQGTGA. The CDR3 is CASSLNQGDIQYF. The CDR3 DNA reads TGTGCCAGCAGCTTAAATCAGGGCGACATTCAGTACTTC.

This clonotype was picked up many times. The CDR3, as DNA: TGCGCCAGCAGCCAAGATTGGGGAAGGGAGACCCAGTACTTC. Encoded protein: CASSQDWGRETQYF. V gene TRBV4-1 combines with J gene TRBJ2-5; D is uncertain. CDR3 length: 14 amino acids. Germline V gives CDR1 MGHRA, CDR2 YSYEKL. V was pared by 0 bases and J by 5 bases, with 10 bases between.

As concerns this clonotype: The junction does not match germline at one end; this may be a read error. This chain joins TRBV6-1 and TRBJ1-5; D is perhaps TRBD1 (5 bases). Germline V gene data show CDR1 as MNHNS and CDR2 as SASEGT. CDR3 length: 16 amino acids. The CDR3 DNA reads as TGTGCCAGCAGCGAAGGCGAGGGGTTAGGCAATCAGCCCCAGCATTTT. Translated, it gives CASSEGEGLGNQPQHF.

The CDR3 sequence: CASSPPSRNEQFF. CDR3 sequence (DNA): TGTGCCAGCAGCCCCCCGAGTAGGAATGAGCAGTTCTTC. The rearrangement links TRBV3-1 to TRBJ2-1; D not resolved. CDR3 length: 13 residues. Looked up from germline, CDR1 is LGHDT and CDR2 is YNNKEL (reference sequence). V lost 4 bases and J lost 7, with 11 bases in between.

The chain combines TRBV4-1 with TRBJ1-5, with D possibly being TRBD1 (5 bases). The CDR3 extends over 15 amino acids. The V and J ends lost 0 bases and 5 bases respectively, with 11 bases between them. Looked up from germline, CDR1 is MGHRA and CDR2 is YSYEKL. The CDR3 here is CASSQDWLGDQPQHF. The CDR3 nucleotides read TGCGCCAGCAGCCAAGATTGGCTGGGGGATCAGCCCCAGCATTTT.

This clonotype was observed a single time. This chain connects TRBV28 to TRBJ1-6; possibly TRBD1 for D (5 bases). Germline V CDR1 and CDR2: MDHEN, SYDVKM. The CDR3 runs 18 residues. The V and J ends lost 5 bases and 0 bases respectively, with 17 bases between them. For the CDR3, the DNA is TGTGCCAGCAGTCCCACTCGACAGATGCGCTCCTATAATTCACCCCTCCACTTT. Translating it yields CASSPTRQMRSYNSPLHF.

The CDR3 reads CASARGRQQETQYF. In nucleotides, the CDR3 is TGTGCCAGCGCCAGGGGGAGACAACAAGAGACCCAGTACTTC. V usage is TRBV2 and J usage is TRBJ2-5; 7 bases are a match to TRBD1. J was trimmed by 2 bases and V by 8 bases; bases with no gene match: 8. The V gene's germline CDR1 is SNHLY and CDR2 FYNNEI. The CDR3 sequence is 14 residues long. The complete variable domain, with remaining parts taken from reference TRBV2 and TRBJ2-5, reads EPEVTQTPSHQVTQMGQEVILRCVPISNHLYFYWYRQILGQKVEFLVSFYNNEISEKSEIFDDQFSVERPDGSNFTLKIRSTKLEDSAMYFCASARGRQQETQYFGPGTRLLVL.

This clonotype was picked up a small number of times. The V and J genes are TRBV3-1 and TRBJ2-7; TRBD1 or TRBD2 may be the D gene (5 bases each). CDR3 size: 14 residues. The V end lost 0 bases, the J end lost 3 bases, and 9 bases lay between the germline ends. Germline lookup yields CDR1 LGHDT and CDR2 YNNKEL (reference sequence). The CDR3 loop is CASSQDGGHYEQYF. The CDR3 nucleotides read TGTGCCAGCAGCCAAGACGGAGGACACTACGAGCAGTACTTC.

This clonotype showed up many times. The chain has TRBV20-1 and TRBJ2-7, with 7 bases lining up with TRBD2. The CDR3 is 13 amino acids. Germline CDR1 and CDR2: DFQATT and SNEGSKA (reference sequence). V shed 1 base, J shed 7 bases, and the junction held 7 bases outside the gene matches. This chain's CDR3 is CSARAILAWEQYF. Written as DNA, the CDR3 is TGCAGTGCTAGAGCCATACTAGCGTGGGAGCAGTACTTC.

The CDR3 region has the DNA TGTGCCAGCTCTCTCCGGAACAGGCAGCACAATGAGCAGTTCTTC. This gives the protein CASSLRNRQHNEQFF. The genes are TRBV27 and TRBJ2-1; D is perhaps TRBD1 (5 bases). The V and J ends lost 8 bases and 5 bases respectively, with 19 bases between them. Germline CDR1 and CDR2: MNHEY and SMNVEV (reference sequence). This CDR3 is built from 15 residues.